A selection of T cell receptor beta chains follows, all from one sample in a study of STAT3 mutations in large granular lymphocyte leukemia. Clones were read by immunoSEQ multiplex PCR, and TCRdb kept only the in-frame ones, dropping some. Of 12,000 or so clones in the sample, approximately 83% are singletons; the top ten hold about nine tenths. Source material: peripheral blood mononuclear cells. The source is a man older than 75 with T-cell large granular lymphocyte leukemia. Some clones in this sample may be carry-over from other donors' samples. CDR3s leave out the opening cysteine and the closing phenylalanine or tryptophan. Fields, in order: V gene, J gene, CDR3 protein.

>TRBV5-4|TRBJ1-2
ASSPDRGYGYT
>TRBV9|TRBJ1-1
ASSVAPTGNRGNTEAF
>TRBV30|TRBJ1-3
ACTWGGNTIY
>TRBV12-5|TRBJ1-2
ASGPGSGNYGYT
>TRBV6-5|TRBJ2-7
ASSYSRADYEQY
>TRBV9|TRBJ1-5
ARIRDRGFYNQPQH
>TRBV30|TRBJ1-1
AWSSGGEAF
>TRBV4-2|TRBJ2-7
ASSQVPGLAGGVYEQY
>TRBV7-9|TRBJ2-3
ASPSGKVTTDTQY
>TRBV11-1|TRBJ2-7
ASSLGQGGHEQY
>TRBV9|TRBJ1-2
ASSAVRDREGYGYT
>TRBV4-3|TRBJ1-1
ASSQAGSEAF
>TRBV7-9|TRBJ1-1
ASRYGTLNTEAF
>TRBV7-3|TRBJ2-5
ASSFGSGETQY
>TRBV6-6|TRBJ2-1
ASTKRDRVRDEQF
>TRBV29-1|TRBJ2-1
SVLTGGIYNEQF
>TRBV18|TRBJ2-3
ASSTLVDTQY
>TRBV4-3|TRBJ2-3
ASSQDRGTDTQY
>TRBV5-4|TRBJ2-3
ASSLDPDGSTDTQY
>TRBV18|TRBJ1-1
ASSGQGSMNTEAF
>TRBV25-1|TRBJ1-1
ASSGWDSRRGAF
>TRBV6-5|TRBJ1-6
ASSRQNSPLH
>TRBV30|TRBJ1-3
AWRNRASGNTIY
>TRBV15|TRBJ2-3
ATSRVAGVADTQY
>TRBV9|TRBJ1-2
ASSVRGGGYT
>TRBV13|TRBJ2-2
ASSLGGSHTGELF
>TRBV7-3|TRBJ1-2
ASSPGSNPYGYT
>TRBV7-8|TRBJ1-5
ASSLGQPNQPQH
>TRBV18|TRBJ2-7
ASSPRSPYEQY